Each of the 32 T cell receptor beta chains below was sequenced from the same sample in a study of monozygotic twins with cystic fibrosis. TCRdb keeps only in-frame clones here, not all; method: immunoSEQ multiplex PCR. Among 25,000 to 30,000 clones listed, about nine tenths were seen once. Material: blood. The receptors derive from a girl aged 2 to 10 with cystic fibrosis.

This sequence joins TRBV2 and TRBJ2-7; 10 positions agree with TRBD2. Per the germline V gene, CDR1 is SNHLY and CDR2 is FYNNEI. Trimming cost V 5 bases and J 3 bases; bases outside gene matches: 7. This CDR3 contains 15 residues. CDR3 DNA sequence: TGTGCCAGCAGTAACCTAGCGGGGGAAGGCTACGAGCAGTACTTC. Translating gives CASSNLAGEGYEQYF.

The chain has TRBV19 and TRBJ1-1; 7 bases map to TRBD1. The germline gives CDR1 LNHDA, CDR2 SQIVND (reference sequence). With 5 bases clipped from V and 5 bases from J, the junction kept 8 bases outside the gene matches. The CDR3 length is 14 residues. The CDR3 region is CASSLTGVETEAFF. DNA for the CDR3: TGTGCCAGTAGTCTAACAGGGGTCGAGACTGAAGCTTTCTTT.

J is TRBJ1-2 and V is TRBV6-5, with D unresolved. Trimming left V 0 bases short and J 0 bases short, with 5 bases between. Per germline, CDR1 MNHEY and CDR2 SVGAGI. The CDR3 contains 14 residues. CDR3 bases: TGTGCCAGCAGTTACTCGCCCTCTAACTATGGCTACACCTTC. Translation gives CASSYSPSNYGYTF.

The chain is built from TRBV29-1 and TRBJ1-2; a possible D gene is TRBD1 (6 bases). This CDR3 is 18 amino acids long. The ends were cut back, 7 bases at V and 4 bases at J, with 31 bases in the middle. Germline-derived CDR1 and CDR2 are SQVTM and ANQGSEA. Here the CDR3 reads CSAPTYGRGQRDSYGYTF. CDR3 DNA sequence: TGCAGCGCCCCTACGTATGGGAGGGGACAACGGGATTCCTATGGCTACACCTTC.

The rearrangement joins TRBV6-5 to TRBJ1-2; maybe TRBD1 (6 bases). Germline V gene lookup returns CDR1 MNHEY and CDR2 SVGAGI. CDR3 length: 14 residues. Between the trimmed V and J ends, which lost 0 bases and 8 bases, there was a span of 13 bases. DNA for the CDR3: TGTGCCAGCAGTTACTCTGGCAGGGGAGACGGCTACACCTTC. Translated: CASSYSGRGDGYTF.

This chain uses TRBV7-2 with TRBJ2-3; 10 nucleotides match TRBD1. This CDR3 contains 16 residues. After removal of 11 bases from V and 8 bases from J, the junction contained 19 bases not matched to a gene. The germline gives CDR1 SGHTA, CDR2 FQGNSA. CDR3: CASSRRGTGDEGTQYF. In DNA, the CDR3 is TGTGCCTCCAGCCGGCGGGGGACAGGGGATGAGGGTACGCAGTATTTT.

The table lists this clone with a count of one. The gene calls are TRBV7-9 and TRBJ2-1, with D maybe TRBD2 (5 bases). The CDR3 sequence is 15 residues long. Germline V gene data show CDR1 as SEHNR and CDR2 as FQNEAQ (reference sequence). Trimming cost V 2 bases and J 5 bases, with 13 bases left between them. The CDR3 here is CASSLPAGGHNEQFF. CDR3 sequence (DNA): TGTGCCAGCAGCTTACCCGCCGGCGGGCACAATGAGCAGTTCTTC.

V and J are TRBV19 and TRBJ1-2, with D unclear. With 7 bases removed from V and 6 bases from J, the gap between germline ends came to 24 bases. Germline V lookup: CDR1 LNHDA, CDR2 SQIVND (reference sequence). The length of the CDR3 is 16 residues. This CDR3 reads CASKEKVGRSKDGYTF. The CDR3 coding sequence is TGTGCCAGTAAGGAAAAGGTAGGGCGGTCTAAAGATGGCTACACCTTC.

The CDR3 loop is CASSLISGANVLTF. CDR3 coding DNA: TGTGCCAGCAGTTTAATATCTGGGGCCAACGTCCTGACTTTC. The V gene is TRBV27, the J gene TRBJ2-6, with unresolved D. CDR3 size: 14 residues. Per germline, CDR1 MNHEY and CDR2 SMNVEV (reference sequence). Trimming removed 2 bases at V and 1 base at J, with 3 bases between.

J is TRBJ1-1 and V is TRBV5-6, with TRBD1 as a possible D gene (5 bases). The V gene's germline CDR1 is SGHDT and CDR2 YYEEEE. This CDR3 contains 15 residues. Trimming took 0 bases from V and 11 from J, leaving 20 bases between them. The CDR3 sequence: CASSLVGAPINGAFF. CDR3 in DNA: TGTGCCAGCAGCTTGGTAGGGGCCCCTATTAATGGGGCTTTCTTT.

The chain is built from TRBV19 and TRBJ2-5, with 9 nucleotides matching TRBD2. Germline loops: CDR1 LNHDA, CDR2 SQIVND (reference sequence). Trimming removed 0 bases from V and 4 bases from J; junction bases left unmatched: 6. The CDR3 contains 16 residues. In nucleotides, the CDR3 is TGTGCCAGTAGTATAGATTCAGCGGGGGGCGGAGAGACCCAGTACTTC. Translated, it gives CASSIDSAGGGETQYF.

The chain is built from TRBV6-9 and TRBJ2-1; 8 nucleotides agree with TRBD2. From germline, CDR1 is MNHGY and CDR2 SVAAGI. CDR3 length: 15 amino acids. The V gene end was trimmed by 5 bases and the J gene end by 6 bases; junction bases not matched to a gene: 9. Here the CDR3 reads CASSVGTSVRNEQFF. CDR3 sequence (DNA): TGTGCCAGCAGTGTGGGGACTAGTGTCCGCAATGAGCAGTTCTTC.

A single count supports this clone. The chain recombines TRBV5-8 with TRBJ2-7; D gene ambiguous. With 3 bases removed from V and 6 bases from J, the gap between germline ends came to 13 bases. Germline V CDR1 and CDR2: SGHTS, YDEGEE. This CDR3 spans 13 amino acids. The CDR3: CASSSWWGGEQYF. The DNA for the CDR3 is TGTGCCAGCAGCTCGTGGTGGGGTGGCGAGCAGTACTTC.

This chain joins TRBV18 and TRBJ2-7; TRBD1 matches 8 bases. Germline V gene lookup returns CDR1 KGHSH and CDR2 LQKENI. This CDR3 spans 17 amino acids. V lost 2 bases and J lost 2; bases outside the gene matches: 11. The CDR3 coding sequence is TGTGCCAGCTCACCAGCGGGACAGGACCAACTTGCCTACGAGCAGTACTTC. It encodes CASSPAGQDQLAYEQYF.

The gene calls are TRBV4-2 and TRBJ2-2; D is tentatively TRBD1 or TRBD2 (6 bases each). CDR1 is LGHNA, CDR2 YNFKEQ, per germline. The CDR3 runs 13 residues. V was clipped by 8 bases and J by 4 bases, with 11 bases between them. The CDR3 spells CASGGLGTGELFF. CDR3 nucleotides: TGTGCCAGCGGGGGGCTCGGCACCGGGGAGCTGTTTTTT.

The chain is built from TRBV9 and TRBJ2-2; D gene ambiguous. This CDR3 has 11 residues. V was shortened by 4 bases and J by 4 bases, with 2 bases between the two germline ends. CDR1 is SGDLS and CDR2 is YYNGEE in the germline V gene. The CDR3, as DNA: TGTGCCAGCAGCATCACCGGGGAGCTGTTTTTT. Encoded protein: CASSITGELFF. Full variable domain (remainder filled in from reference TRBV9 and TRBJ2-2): DSGVTQTPKHLITATGQRVTLRCSPRSGDLSVYWYQQSLDQGLQFLIQYYNGEERAKGNILERFSAQQFPDLHSELNLSSLELGDSALYFCASSITGELFFGEGSRLTVL.

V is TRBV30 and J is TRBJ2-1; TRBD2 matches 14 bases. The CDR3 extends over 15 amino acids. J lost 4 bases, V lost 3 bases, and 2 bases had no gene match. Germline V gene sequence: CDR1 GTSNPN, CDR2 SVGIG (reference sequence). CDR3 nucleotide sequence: TGTGCCTGGAGCCGGACTAGCGGGGGGTACAATGAGCAGTTCTTC. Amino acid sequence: CAWSRTSGGYNEQFF.

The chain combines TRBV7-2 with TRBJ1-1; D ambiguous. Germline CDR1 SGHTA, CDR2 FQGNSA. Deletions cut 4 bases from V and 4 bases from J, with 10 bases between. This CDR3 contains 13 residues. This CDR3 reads CASSSGPTTEAFF. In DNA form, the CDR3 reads TGTGCCAGCAGCTCAGGACCGACCACTGAAGCTTTCTTT. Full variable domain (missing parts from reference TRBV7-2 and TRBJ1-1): GAGVSQSPSNKVTEKGKDVELRCDPISGHTALYWYRQSLGQGLEFLIYFQGNSAPDKSGLPSDRFSAERTGGSVSTLTIQRTQQEDSAVYLCASSSGPTTEAFFGQGTRLTVV.

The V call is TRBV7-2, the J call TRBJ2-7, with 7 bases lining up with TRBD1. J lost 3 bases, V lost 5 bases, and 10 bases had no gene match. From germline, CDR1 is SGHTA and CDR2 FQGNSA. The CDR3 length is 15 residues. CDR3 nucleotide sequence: TGTGCCAGCAGCCCCCAGACAGGGTCTTACTACGAGCAGTACTTC. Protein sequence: CASSPQTGSYYEQYF.

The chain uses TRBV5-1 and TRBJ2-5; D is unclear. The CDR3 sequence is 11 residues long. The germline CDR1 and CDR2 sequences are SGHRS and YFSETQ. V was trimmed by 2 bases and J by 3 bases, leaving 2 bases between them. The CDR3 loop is CASSLEETQYF. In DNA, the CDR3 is TGCGCCAGCAGCTTAGAAGAGACCCAGTACTTC.

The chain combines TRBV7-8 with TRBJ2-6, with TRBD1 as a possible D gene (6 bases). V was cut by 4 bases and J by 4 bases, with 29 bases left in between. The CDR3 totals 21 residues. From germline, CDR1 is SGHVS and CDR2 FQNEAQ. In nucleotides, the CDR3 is TGTGCCAGCAGCTCATCCCACGGTCTGGGCAGGGGCTCAGGAGGGGCCAACGTCCTGACTTTC. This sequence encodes CASSSSHGLGRGSGGANVLTF.

CDR3 DNA: TGTGCCAGCAGTACCCTGCGGGGGGCCCCAGATACGCAGTATTTT. Amino acids: CASSTLRGAPDTQYF. This sequence joins TRBV27 and TRBJ2-3, with 8 bases lining up with TRBD2. V shed 5 bases and J 4 bases; nucleotides not matched to a gene: 8. Germline CDR1 MNHEY, CDR2 SMNVEV (reference sequence). The CDR3 totals 15 residues.

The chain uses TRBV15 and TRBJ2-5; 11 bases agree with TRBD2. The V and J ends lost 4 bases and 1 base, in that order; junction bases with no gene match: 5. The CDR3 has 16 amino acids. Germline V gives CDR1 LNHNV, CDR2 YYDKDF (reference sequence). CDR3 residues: CATSTGGLAGQETQYF. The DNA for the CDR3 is TGTGCCACCAGCACTGGCGGACTAGCGGGCCAAGAGACCCAGTACTTC.

The CDR3 DNA reads TGCAGTGGAGACAGGGAGTACGAGCAGTACTTC. Translating it yields CSGDREYEQYF. The chain has TRBV20-1 and TRBJ2-7, with 7 bases lining up with TRBD1. The J segment lost 4 bases and the V segment lost 7 bases, leaving 4 bases of the junction unmatched. CDR1 and CDR2 (germline): DFQATT, SNEGSKA (reference sequence). The CDR3 totals 11 residues.

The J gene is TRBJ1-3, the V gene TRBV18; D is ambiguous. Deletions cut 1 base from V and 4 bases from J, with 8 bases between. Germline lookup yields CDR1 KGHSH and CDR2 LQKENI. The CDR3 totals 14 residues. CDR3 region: CASSPLDRGNTIYF. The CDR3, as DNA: TGTGCCAGCTCACCACTAGACCGAGGAAACACCATATATTTT.

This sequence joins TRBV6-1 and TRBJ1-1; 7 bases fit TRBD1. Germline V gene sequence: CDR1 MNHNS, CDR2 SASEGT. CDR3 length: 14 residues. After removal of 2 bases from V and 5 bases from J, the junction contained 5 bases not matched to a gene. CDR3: CASSERTGGTEAFF. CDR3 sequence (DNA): TGTGCCAGCAGTGAACGGACAGGCGGGACTGAAGCTTTCTTT.

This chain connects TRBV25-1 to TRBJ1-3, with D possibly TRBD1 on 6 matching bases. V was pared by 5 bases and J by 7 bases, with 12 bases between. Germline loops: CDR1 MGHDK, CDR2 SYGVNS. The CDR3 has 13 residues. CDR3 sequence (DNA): TGTGCCAGCAGTTTAGGGGGTAGCAACACCATATATTTT. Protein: CASSLGGSNTIYF. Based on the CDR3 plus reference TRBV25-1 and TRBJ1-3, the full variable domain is EADIYQTPRYLVIGTGKKITLECSQTMGHDKMYWYQQDPGMELHLIHYSYGVNSTEKGDLSSESTVSRIRTEHFPLTLESARPSHTSQYLCASSLGGSNTIYFGEGSWLTVV.

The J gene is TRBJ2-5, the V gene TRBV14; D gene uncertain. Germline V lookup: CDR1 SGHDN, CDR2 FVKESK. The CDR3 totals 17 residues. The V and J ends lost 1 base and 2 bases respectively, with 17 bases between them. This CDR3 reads CASSQGFSLRLQETQYF. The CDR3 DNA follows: TGTGCCAGCAGCCAAGGGTTTAGTCTGCGCCTACAAGAGACCCAGTACTTC. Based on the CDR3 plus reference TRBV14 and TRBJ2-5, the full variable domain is EAGVTQFPSHSVIEKGQTVTLRCDPISGHDNLYWYRRVMGKEIKFLLHFVKESKQDESGMPNNRFLAERTGGTYSTLKVQPAELEDSGVYFCASSQGFSLRLQETQYFGPGTRLLVL.

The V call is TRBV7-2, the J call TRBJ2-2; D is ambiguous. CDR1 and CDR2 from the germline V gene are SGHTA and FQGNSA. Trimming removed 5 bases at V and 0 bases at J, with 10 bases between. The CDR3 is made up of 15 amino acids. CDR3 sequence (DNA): TGTGCCAGCAGCCCTCTCCCTTCGAACACCGGGGAGCTGTTTTTT. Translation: CASSPLPSNTGELFF.

CDR3 coding DNA: TGTGCCAGCAGCTTTGGGACTAGCGGGGGGGCAGGCACAGATACGCAGTATTTT. As protein: CASSFGTSGGAGTDTQYF. The genes are TRBV13 and TRBJ2-3; 16 bases agree with TRBD2. Germline trimming cut 3 bases from V and 1 base from J; bases unmatched to any gene: 4. This CDR3 contains 18 residues. CDR1 is PRHDT, CDR2 FYEKMQ, per germline (reference sequence).

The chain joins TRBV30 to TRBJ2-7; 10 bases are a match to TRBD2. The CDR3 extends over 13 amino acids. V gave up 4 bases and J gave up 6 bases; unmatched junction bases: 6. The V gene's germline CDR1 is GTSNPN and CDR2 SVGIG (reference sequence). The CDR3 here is CAWKVTSGAEQYF. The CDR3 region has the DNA TGTGCCTGGAAGGTTACTAGCGGGGCCGAGCAGTACTTC. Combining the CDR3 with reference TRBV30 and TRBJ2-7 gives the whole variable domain SQTIHQWPATLVQPVGSPLSLECTVEGTSNPNLYWYRQAAGRGLQLLFYSVGIGQISSEVPQNLSASRPQDRQFILSSKKLLLSDSGFYLCAWKVTSGAEQYFGPGTRLTVT.

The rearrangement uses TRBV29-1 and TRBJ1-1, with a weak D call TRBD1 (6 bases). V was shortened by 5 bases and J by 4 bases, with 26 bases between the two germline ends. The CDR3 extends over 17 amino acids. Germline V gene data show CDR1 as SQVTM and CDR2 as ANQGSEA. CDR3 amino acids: CSVYGTLTGSRGTEAFF. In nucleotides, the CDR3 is TGCAGCGTTTATGGGACTCTGACAGGCTCAAGGGGCACTGAAGCTTTCTTT.